The TCR beta chain under discussion was sequenced for a study of blood T cells in healthy people across ages. Study-level findings and limits: Age advanced and TCR beta diversity per million T cells fell, roughly linearly. Versus aged donors, long-lived donors had higher diversity and more naive CD4+ cells.

A J-beta primer mix and a sample-barcoded 5' primer were used in a second PCR of roughly 7 to 12 cycles. Any given sample supplied a minimum of 2.5 million CDR3-containing paired-end reads. TCRdb analysed the 5' RACE reads with MiXCR anew, one entry per CDR3 protein. The sample carries approximately 360,000 distinct CDR3 sequences, approximately 47% recorded once. Whenever a sample was processed, at least 6.5 million PBMCs were isolated. Germline CDR1 reads MDHEN; CDR2 reads SYDVKM. After removal of 6 bases from V and 4 bases from J, the junction contained 9 bases not matched to a gene. This CDR3 spans 15 amino acids. This clonotype was picked up a small number of times. What it recognizes is unknown.

The chain has TRBV28 and TRBJ2-7; 10 bases agree with TRBD2. This receptor was taken from a man in his fifties or sixties in good health. Sequences were obtained from blood. The CDR3 region has the DNA TGTGCCAGCAGCCCTAGCGGGAGTAGTAGGTACGAGCAGTACTTC. Amino acid sequence: CASSPSGSSRYEQYF.